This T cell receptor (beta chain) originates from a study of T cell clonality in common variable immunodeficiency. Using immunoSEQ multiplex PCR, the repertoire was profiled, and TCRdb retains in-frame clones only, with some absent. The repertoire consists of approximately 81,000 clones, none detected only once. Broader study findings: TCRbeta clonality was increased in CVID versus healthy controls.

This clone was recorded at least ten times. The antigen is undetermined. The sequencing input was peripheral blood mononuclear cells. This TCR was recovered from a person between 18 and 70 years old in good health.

The DNA read from the CDR3 is TGTGCCAGTAGCCTTAACCAACCGGGACTAGCGGGAGGTGAG. It encodes CASSLNQPGLAGGE. The CDR3, in full, reads CASSLNQPGLAGGEQFF. This chain uses TRBV19 with TRBJ2-1, with 15 bases lining up with TRBD2. With the read ending 3 residues before the CDR3 end, the germline J gene is used to fill in that end. After removal of 6 bases from V and 9 bases from J, the junction contained 12 bases not matched to a gene. Germline lookup yields CDR1 LNHDA and CDR2 SQIVND (reference sequence). CDR3 size: 17 residues. Variable domain in full (rest from reference TRBV19 and TRBJ2-1): DGGITQSPKYLFRKEGQNVTLSCEQNLNHDAMYWYRQDPGQGLRLIYYSQIVNDFQKGDIAEGYSVSREKKESFPLTVTSAQKNPTAFYLCASSLNQPGLAGGEQFFGPGTRLTVL.